The rows below give T cell receptor beta chains drawn from one sample of a study of long-term antiretroviral therapy in people with HIV. Libraries were prepared by immunoSEQ multiplex PCR; TCRdb keeps only in-frame clonotypes and omits some of them. The sample has about 21,000 clones; roughly 80% are singletons. The sample here was unsorted PBMCs, taken 0.2 years after starting antiretroviral therapy. The receptors here all came from a woman aged 30 to 39 with HIV. Each CDR3 is given with its conserved first and last residue. D genes are given only for firm matches. The size field is filled for only some rows; it gives once, few, many or a size class.

J,V,D,size,CDR3,DNA
TRBJ2-1,TRBV7-2,.,.,CASSSDSSYNEQFF,TGTGCCAGCAGCTCGGATAGCTCCTACAATGAGCAGTTCTTC
TRBJ1-1,TRBV30,.,.,CAWSSRSEAFF,TGTGCCTGGAGTTCAAGATCTGAAGCTTTCTTT
TRBJ2-5,TRBV5-1,.,.,CASSFQETQYF,TGCGCCAGCAGCTTTCAAGAGACCCAGTACTTC
TRBJ1-2,TRBV28,.,.,CASSNPTGSYGYTF,TGTGCCAGCAGTAACCCCACGGGGAGCTATGGCTACACCTTC
TRBJ1-6,TRBV25-1,.,few,CASSEESGSLPLHF,TGTGCCAGCAGTGAGGAGTCAGGGTCTTTACCCCTCCACTTT
TRBJ2-2,TRBV7-9,TRBD2,.,CASPLPDRGGPGELFF,TGTGCCAGCCCACTACCAGACCGGGGGGGGCCCGGGGAGCTGTTTTTT
TRBJ1-1,TRBV5-1,TRBD1,.,CASSLVGTGDTEAFF,TGCGCCAGCAGCTTGGTCGGGACAGGGGACACTGAAGCTTTCTTT
TRBJ1-2,TRBV30,.,.,CAWSVGTVYGYTF,TGTGCCTGGAGTGTAGGGACGGTATATGGCTACACCTTC
TRBJ2-7,TRBV5-1,TRBD2,.,CASSLNPAGITYEQYF,TGCGCCAGCAGCTTGAATCCAGCGGGGATCACCTACGAGCAGTACTTC
TRBJ2-6,TRBV11-2,.,.,CASSRGFGANVLTF,TGTGCCAGCAGCAGGGGGTTTGGGGCCAACGTCCTGACTTTC
TRBJ2-3,TRBV7-2,TRBD2,once,CASSFSIGGAEDTQYF,TGTGCCAGCAGCTTCTCTATCGGGGGGGCAGAAGATACGCAGTATTTT
TRBJ1-5,TRBV9,.,.,CASSSQGSRNQPQHF,TGTGCCAGCAGCTCTCAGGGTTCTCGAAATCAGCCCCAGCATTTT
TRBJ1-1,TRBV18,.,.,CASSDAGQMNTEAFF,TGTGCCAGCTCCGATGCGGGACAAATGAACACTGAAGCTTTCTTT
TRBJ1-1,TRBV5-6,.,.,CASSSGFEAFF,TGTGCCAGCAGCTCGGGATTTGAAGCTTTCTTT
TRBJ2-2,TRBV5-6,.,.,CASSLGTGLTGELFF,TGTGCCAGCAGCTTGGGGACTGGGTTGACCGGGGAGCTGTTTTTT
TRBJ2-5,TRBV30,.,.,CAWSTGETQYF,TGTGCCTGGAGTACCGGGGAGACCCAGTACTTC
TRBJ2-1,TRBV5-1,TRBD1,.,CASSSSTGIRNNEQFF,TGCGCCAGCAGCTCCTCGACAGGGATCCGGAACAATGAGCAGTTCTTC
TRBJ1-6,TRBV2,.,.,CASNRVSYNSPLHF,TGTGCCAGCAACAGGGTCTCCTATAATTCACCCCTCCACTTT
TRBJ2-3,TRBV9,TRBD2,.,CASSADFRGGAADTQYF,TGTGCCAGCAGCGCCGATTTTCGCGGGGGGGCCGCAGATACGCAGTATTTT
TRBJ2-2,TRBV5-6,.,.,CASSLGRGFTGELFF,TGTGCCAGCAGCTTGGGACGGGGTTTCACCGGGGAGCTGTTTTTT
TRBJ1-1,TRBV7-3,.,.,CASSATLVTEAFF,TGTGCCAGCAGCGCGACCTTAGTCACTGAAGCTTTCTTT
TRBJ2-2,TRBV4-1,.,few,CASSQGRSTGELFF,TGCGCCAGCAGCCAAGGGAGGAGCACCGGGGAGCTGTTTTTT
TRBJ2-3,TRBV7-6,.,.,CASSLSGGRAGSDTQYF,TGTGCCAGCAGCTTATCCGGGGGGCGAGCCGGATCAGATACGCAGTATTTT
TRBJ1-5,TRBV7-9,.,few,CALGQAGGSNQPQHF,TGTGCCCTAGGGCAGGCCGGAGGGAGCAATCAGCCCCAGCATTTT